In this sample, the clone carrying this T cell receptor (beta chain) turned up a few times. Researchers prepared the TCRbeta library using unique molecular identifiers, the study reports. TCRdb passed the PCR reads through MiXCR, listing each CDR3 protein once. The repertoire holds just under 550,000 distinct CDR3 sequences, with around 19% as singletons. These data originate in a study of T-cell reconstitution after alpha-beta-depleted transplantation in children. Germline assignment: CDR1 SGHRS and CDR2 YFSETQ. Unmatched junction bases numbered 6, after V lost 0 bases and J lost 4 bases. The CDR3 covers 15 residues.

The TCR sequence derives from a human donor who donated a stem cell graft to a child with acute lymphoblastic leukemia. The chain couples TRBV5-1 to TRBJ1-1, with 7 bases identical to TRBD1. The sample consisted of PBMCs from the stem cell graft donor, taken from the stem cell graft. The CDR3 is CASSLGGTVLTEAFF. CDR3 nucleotides: TGCGCCAGCAGCTTGGGTGGGACAGTGCTCACTGAAGCTTTCTTT.